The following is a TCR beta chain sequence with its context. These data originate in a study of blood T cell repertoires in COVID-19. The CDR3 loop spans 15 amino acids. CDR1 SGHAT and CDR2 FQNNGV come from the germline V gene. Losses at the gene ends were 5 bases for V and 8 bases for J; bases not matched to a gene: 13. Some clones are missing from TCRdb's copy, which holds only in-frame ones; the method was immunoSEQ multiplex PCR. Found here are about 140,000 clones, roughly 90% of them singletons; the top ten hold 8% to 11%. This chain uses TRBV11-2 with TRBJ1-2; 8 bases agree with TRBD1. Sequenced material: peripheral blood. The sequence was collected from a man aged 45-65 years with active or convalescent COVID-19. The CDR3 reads CASSLRPETGVGYTF. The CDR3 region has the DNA TGTGCCAGCAGCCTACGGCCCGAGACAGGGGTAGGCTACACCTTC.